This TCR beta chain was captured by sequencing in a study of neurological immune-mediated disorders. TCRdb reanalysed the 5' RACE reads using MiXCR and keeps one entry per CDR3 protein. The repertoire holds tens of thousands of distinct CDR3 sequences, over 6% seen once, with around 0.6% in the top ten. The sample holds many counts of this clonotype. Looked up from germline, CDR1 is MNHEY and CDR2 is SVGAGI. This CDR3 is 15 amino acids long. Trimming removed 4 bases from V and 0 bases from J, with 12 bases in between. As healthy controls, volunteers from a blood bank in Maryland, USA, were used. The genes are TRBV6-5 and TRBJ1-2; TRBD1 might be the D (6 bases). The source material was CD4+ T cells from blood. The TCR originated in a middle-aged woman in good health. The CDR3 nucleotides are TGTGCCAGCAGTTCATCAGGGGACCCTAACTATGGCTACACCTTC. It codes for CASSSSGDPNYGYTF.